The rows below give T cell receptor beta chains drawn from one sample of a study of regulatory T cells in long-lasting Graves disease. TCRdb re-called the multiplex PCR reads with MiXCR, one entry per CDR3 protein. The sample yields some 250,000 distinct CDR3 sequences, about 18% seen once. The same data also contributed to another study, on T cells in Graves' hyperthyroidism and ophthalmopathy.

The starting material was peripheral blood mononuclear cells (PBMCs), obtained at new diagnosis, from a patient treated with antithyroid drugs. The receptor set was obtained from a woman in her thirties with Graves disease. Each CDR3 is given with its conserved first and last residue. A D gene is named only where the DNA matches it firmly. Not all rows give a size; the values are once, few, many and, for expanded clones, a class.

clone size | D gene | J gene | V gene | CDR3 DNA | CDR3 protein
few | TRBD1 | TRBJ2-7 | TRBV7-6 | TGTGCCAGCAGCTTAGCGCCGGGACAGGGGGTCCACGAGCAGTACTTC | CASSLAPGQGVHEQYF
many | . | TRBJ1-2 | TRBV6-1 | TGTGCCAGCAGTCACCTTATTCTCGGCTATGGCTACACCTTC | CASSHLILGYGYTF
many | TRBD2 | TRBJ2-1 | TRBV7-9 | TGTGCCAGCAGCTTAGCGCTACTAGCGGGGGGGGATTACAATGAGCAGTTCTTC | CASSLALLAGGDYNEQFF
many | TRBD1 | TRBJ1-2 | TRBV4-1 | TGCGCCAGCAGCCAAGAAGGACAGGGGGCAGATGGCTACACCTTC | CASSQEGQGADGYTF
. | TRBD2 | TRBJ2-1 | TRBV20-1 | TGCAGTGCGCAAAGGACTAGGAATGAGCAGTTCTTC | CSAQRTRNEQFF
few | TRBD2 | TRBJ2-3 | TRBV4-1 | TGCGCCAGCAGCCAGAGTGGGACTAGCGGGAACACAGATACGCAGTATTTT | CASSQSGTSGNTDTQYF
many | TRBD2 | TRBJ2-1 | TRBV20-1 | TGCAGTGCTGATCTCCGGGACTATTCCTTCTTC | CSADLRDYSFF
many | TRBD2 | TRBJ2-3 | TRBV6-2/TRBV6-3 | TGTGCCAGCAGTTACCGGAGCGGGGGCACAGATACGCAGTATTTT | CASSYRSGGTDTQYF
. | . | TRBJ1-5 | TRBV7-3 | TGTGCCAGCAGTGAAACTCCCAGGGAGAGACAGCCCCAGCATTTT | CASSETPRERQPQHF
many | . | TRBJ2-1 | TRBV14 | TGTGCCAGCACAAGACTTTTTGACAATGAGCAGTTCTTC | CASTRLFDNEQFF
many | TRBD2 | TRBJ2-5 | TRBV20-1 | TGCAGTGCTATTCGACAGGCGGGGGGCCAAGAGACCCAGTACTTC | CSAIRQAGGQETQYF
many | . | TRBJ2-7 | TRBV12-3/TRBV12-4 | TGTGCCAGCAGTTTCGGCAGACCCTACGAGCAGTACTTC | CASSFGRPYEQYF
many | . | TRBJ2-7 | TRBV12-5 | TGTGCTAGTGGTTCCTCCCCCGTACGGGAGCAGTACTTC | CASGSSPVREQYF
many | TRBD1 | TRBJ2-1 | TRBV20-1 | TGCAGTGCTAACGGGGGACAGGGGGCGGTCTATGAGCAGTTCTTC | CSANGGQGAVYEQFF
. | . | TRBJ1-4 | TRBV7-2 | TGTGCCAGCACCGTCTCTGGGGTTTTTCGTGAAAAACTGTTTTTT | CASTVSGVFREKLFF
many | . | TRBJ2-3 | TRBV6-1 | TGTGCCAGCTTAGTGGGGGCCCGCACAGATACGCAGTATTTT | CASLVGARTDTQYF
many | . | TRBJ1-1 | TRBV5-5 | TGTGCCAGCAGCTTGATGGCCAGTAACACTGAAGCTTTCTTT | CASSLMASNTEAFF
many | TRBD1 | TRBJ2-3 | TRBV27 | TGTGCCAGCAGAGACCGGGACAGGGGGCGGGTGACAGATACGCAGTATTTT | CASRDRDRGRVTDTQYF
many | . | TRBJ2-3 | TRBV3-1 | TGTGCCAGCAGCCAAGATGGAGCTAGCAGAGATACGCAGTATTTT | CASSQDGASRDTQYF
many | TRBD2 | TRBJ2-3 | TRBV24-1 | TGTGCCACCAGTGATTCTAGCGGGGGGGCCGACACAGATACGCAGTATTTT | CATSDSSGGADTDTQYF
. | . | TRBJ1-1 | TRBV7-2 | TGTGCCAGCAACGACCAGCACCTCGTGGGGGCTGAAGCTTTCTTT | CASNDQHLVGAEAFF
. | . | TRBJ2-1 | TRBV4-1 | TGCGCCAGCAGCCAAGATAGCAATGAGCAGTTCTTC | CASSQDSNEQFF
many | . | TRBJ1-1 | TRBV7-3 | TGTGCCAGCAGTGAATGGGGCCCGGGGGAAGCTTTCTTT | CASSEWGPGEAFF
. | TRBD2 | TRBJ2-3 | TRBV12-3/TRBV12-4 | TGTGCCAGCAGATTGGCGGCTAGCGGGGGAACAGATACGCAGTATTTT | CASRLAASGGTDTQYF
many | . | TRBJ1-2 | TRBV7-9 | TGTGCCAGCAGCCCCGGGGGGGGAGGCTACACCTTC | CASSPGGGGYTF
many | TRBD2 | TRBJ2-5 | TRBV11-2 | TGTGCCACCGGACTAGCGGGGGTGCAAGAGACCCAGTACTTC | CATGLAGVQETQYF
many | . | TRBJ1-5 | TRBV12-3/TRBV12-4 | TGTGCCAGCAGTTTCGGAGGGGTACAGCCCCAGCATTTT | CASSFGGVQPQHF
many | . | TRBJ1-5 | TRBV20-1 | TGCAGTGCCTCTAGGGGCAATCAGCCCCAGCATTTT | CSASRGNQPQHF
. | . | TRBJ2-6 | TRBV5-1 | TGCGCCAGCAGCTTAGGGGGGGAGGCCAACGTCCTGACTTTC | CASSLGGEANVLTF
. | . | TRBJ2-2 | TRBV19 | TGTGCCGGTAGTATAGGGGTTATTCGGTCGAACACCGGGGAGCTGTTTTTT | CAGSIGVIRSNTGELFF
many | . | TRBJ2-2 | TRBV7-2 | TGTGCCAGCAGCTTACGACGGGGGACCGGGGAGCTGTTTTTT | CASSLRRGTGELFF
many | . | TRBJ1-6 | TRBV6-1 | TGTGCCAGCACAGTCTCCTATAATTCACCCCTCCACTTT | CASTVSYNSPLHF
. | . | TRBJ2-1 | TRBV19 | TGTGCCAGTAGTATTATGGACGGAAACAATGAGCAGTTCTTC | CASSIMDGNNEQFF